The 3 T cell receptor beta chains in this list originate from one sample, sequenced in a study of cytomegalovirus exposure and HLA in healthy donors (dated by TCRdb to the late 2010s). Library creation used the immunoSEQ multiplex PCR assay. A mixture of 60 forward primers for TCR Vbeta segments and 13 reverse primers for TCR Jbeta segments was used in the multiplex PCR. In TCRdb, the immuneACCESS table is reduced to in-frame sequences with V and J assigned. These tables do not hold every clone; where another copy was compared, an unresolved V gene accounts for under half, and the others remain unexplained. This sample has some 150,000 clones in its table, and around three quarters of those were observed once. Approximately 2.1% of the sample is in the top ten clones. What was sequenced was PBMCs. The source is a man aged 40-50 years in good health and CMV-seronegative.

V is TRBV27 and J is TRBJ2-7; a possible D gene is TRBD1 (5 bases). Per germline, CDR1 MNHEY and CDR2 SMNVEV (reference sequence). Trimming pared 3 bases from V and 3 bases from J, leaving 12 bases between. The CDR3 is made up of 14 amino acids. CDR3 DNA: TGTGCCAGCAGTTTTTTTTCGCAGGGCTACGAGCAGTACTTC. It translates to CASSFFSQGYEQYF.

CDR3 nucleotide sequence: TGTGCCACCAACACCGCGGGCGCGGGGCCGAACAATGAGCAGTTCTTC. It specifies CATNTAGAGPNNEQFF. The V gene is TRBV15, the J gene TRBJ2-1, with a tentative D call TRBD2 (6 bases). CDR1 is LNHNV and CDR2 is YYDKDF in the germline V gene (reference sequence). Trimming took off 7 bases at V and 5 bases at J, with 21 bases between the two ends. The CDR3 loop spans 16 amino acids.

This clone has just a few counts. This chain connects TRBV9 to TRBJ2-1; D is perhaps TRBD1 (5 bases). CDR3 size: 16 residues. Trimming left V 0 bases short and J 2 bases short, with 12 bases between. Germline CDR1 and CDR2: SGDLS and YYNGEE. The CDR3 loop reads CASSVVSAGPYNEQFF. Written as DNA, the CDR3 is TGTGCCAGCAGCGTAGTAAGTGCAGGGCCCTACAATGAGCAGTTCTTC.